This TCR beta chain was documented in a study of T cell repertoires in ileal Crohn's disease. Worth noting for this clone: The same CDR3 is also encoded by other DNA sequences in this sample.

Patients were adults with ileal or ileocolonic Crohn's disease needing resection. With 7 bases clipped from V and 4 bases from J, the junction kept 7 bases outside the gene matches. CDR1 and CDR2 (germline): SQVTM, ANQGSEA. This CDR3 spans 13 amino acids. Sequencing was performed with immunoSEQ multiplex PCR; in TCRdb, only in-frame clones are kept and a portion is missing. This table holds some 16,000 clones, about 80% found once. Sequenced material: ileal tissue. The TCR comes from an adult with Crohn's disease. This chain links TRBV29-1 with TRBJ1-2, with 9 bases identical to TRBD1. CDR3 DNA: TGCAGCGCAGAGAAGACAGGGGGCTATGGCTACACCTTC. Its translation is CSAEKTGGYGYTF. Full variable domain (outside the CDR3, taken from reference TRBV29-1 and TRBJ1-2): SAVISQKPSRDICQRGTSLTIQCQVDSQVTMMFWYRQQPGQSLTLIATANQGSEATYESGFVIDKFPISRPNLTFSTLTVSNMSPEDSSIYLCSAEKTGGYGYTFGSGTRLTVV.